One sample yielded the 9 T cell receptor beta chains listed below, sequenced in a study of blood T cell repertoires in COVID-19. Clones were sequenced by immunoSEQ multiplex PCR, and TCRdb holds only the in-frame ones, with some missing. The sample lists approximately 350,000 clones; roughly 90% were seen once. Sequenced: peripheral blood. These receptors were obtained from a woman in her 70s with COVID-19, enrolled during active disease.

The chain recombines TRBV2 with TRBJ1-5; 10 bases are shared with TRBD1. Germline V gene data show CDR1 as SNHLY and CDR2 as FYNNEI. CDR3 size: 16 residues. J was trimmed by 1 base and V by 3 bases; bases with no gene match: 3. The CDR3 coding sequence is TGTGCCAGCAGTGACCGGGACAGGGGCAGCAATCAGCCCCAGCATTTT. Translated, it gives CASSDRDRGSNQPQHF.

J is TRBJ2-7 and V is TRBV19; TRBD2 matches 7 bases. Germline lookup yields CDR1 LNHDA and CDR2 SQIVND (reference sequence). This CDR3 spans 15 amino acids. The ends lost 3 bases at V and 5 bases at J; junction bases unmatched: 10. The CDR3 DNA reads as TGTGCCAGTAGTATCGGCGGACTAGGACTCCACGAGCAGTACTTC. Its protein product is CASSIGGLGLHEQYF.

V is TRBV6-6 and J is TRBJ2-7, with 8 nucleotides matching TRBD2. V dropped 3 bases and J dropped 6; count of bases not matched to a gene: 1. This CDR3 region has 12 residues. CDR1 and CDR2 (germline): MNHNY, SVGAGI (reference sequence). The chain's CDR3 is CASSYRGGEQYF. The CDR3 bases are TGTGCCAGCAGTTATCGGGGGGGCGAGCAGTACTTC.

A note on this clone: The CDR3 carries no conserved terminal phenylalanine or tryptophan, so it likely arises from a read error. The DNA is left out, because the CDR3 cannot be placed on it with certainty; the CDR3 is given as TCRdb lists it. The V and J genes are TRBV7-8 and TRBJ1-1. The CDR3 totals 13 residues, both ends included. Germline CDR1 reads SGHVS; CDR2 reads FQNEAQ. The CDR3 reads CASSPGGGSGPFL.

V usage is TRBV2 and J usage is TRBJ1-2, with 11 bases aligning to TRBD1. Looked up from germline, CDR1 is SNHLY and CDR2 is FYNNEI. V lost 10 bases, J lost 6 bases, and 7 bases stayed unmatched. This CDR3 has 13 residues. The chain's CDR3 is CANAGQGVNGYTF. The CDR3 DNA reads TGTGCCAACGCGGGACAGGGGGTAAATGGCTACACCTTC.

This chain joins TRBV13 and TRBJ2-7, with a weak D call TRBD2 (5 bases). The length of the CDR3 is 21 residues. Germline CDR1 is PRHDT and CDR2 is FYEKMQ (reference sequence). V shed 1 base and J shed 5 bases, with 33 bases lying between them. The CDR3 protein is CASSLDPVGIESGSEWHEQYF. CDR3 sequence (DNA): TGTGCCAGCAGCTTAGATCCTGTCGGCATCGAAAGTGGGAGTGAGTGGCACGAGCAGTACTTC.

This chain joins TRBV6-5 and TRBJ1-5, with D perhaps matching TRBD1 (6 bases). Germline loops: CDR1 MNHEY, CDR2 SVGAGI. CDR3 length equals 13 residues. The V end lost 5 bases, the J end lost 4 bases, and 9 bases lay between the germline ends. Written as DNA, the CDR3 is TGTGCCAGCAGTACGGGACAAAATCAGCCCCAGCATTTT. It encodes CASSTGQNQPQHF.

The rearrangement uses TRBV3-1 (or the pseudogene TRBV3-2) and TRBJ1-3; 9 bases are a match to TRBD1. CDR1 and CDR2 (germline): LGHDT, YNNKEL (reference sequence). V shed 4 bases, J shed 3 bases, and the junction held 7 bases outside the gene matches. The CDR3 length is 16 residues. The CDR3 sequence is CASSPYRGQDGNTIYF. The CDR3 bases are TGTGCCAGCAGCCCTTACAGGGGGCAGGATGGAAACACCATATATTTT.

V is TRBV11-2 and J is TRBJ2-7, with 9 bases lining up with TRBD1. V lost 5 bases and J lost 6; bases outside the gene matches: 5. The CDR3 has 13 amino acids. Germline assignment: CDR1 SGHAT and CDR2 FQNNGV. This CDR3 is CASSRDREGEQYF. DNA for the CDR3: TGTGCCAGCAGCAGGGACAGGGAAGGCGAGCAGTACTTC.